This TCR beta chain was identified in a study of blood T cells in healthy people across ages. For every donor, a draw yielded around 10 milliliters of peripheral blood. Combining a sample-barcoded 5' primer with a J-beta primer mix, a second PCR ran for roughly 7 to 12 cycles. CDR3-containing paired-end reads numbered at least 2.5 million in each sample. TCRdb re-called the 5' RACE reads with MiXCR, one entry per CDR3 protein. Of about 750,000 distinct CDR3 sequences in the sample, approximately 53% are singletons; the top ten hold roughly 40%. This clonotype was counted a few times. Germline V lookup: CDR1 SEHNR, CDR2 FQNEAQ (reference sequence). V shed 8 bases and J shed 5 bases, with 19 bases lying between them. CDR3 length: 15 amino acids.

The clonotype originates from a man older than 75 in good health. The J gene is TRBJ2-1, the V gene TRBV7-9; D gene ambiguous. Specimen: blood. Here the CDR3 DNA reads TGTGCCAGCTCCCCAAAACGGAGATTAAACAATGAGCAGTTCTTC. Protein: CASSPKRRLNNEQFF. The variable domain in full, with the rest retrieved from reference TRBV7-9 and TRBJ2-1, is DTGVSQNPRHKITKRGQNVTFRCDPISEHNRLYWYRQTLGQGPEFLTYFQNEAQLEKSRLLSDRFSAERPKGSFSTLEIQRTEQGDSAMYLCASSPKRRLNNEQFFGPGTRLTVL.